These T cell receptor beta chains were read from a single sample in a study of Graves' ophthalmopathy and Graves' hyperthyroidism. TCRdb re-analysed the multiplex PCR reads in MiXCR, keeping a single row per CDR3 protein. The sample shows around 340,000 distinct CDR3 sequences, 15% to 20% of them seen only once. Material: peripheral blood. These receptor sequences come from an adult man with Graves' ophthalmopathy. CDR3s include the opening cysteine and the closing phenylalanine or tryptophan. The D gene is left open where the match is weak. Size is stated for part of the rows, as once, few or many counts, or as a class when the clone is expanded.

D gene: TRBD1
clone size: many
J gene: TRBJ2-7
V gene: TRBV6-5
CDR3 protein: CASSTQTGQTYEQYF
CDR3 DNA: TGTGCCAGCAGTACTCAGACAGGGCAGACCTACGAGCAGTACTTC

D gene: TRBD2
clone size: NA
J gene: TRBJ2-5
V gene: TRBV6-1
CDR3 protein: CASSEQLAGGPETQYF
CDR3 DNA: TGTGCCAGCAGTGAACAACTAGCGGGAGGTCCCGAGACCCAGTACTTC

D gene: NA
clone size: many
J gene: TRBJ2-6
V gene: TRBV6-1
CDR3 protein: CASSRSSGANVLTF
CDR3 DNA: TGTGCCAGCTCCCGGAGCTCTGGGGCCAACGTCCTGACTTTC

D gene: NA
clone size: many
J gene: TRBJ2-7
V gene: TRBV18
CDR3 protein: CASSNRVYEQYF
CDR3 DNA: TGTGCCAGCTCAAACAGGGTGTACGAGCAGTACTTC

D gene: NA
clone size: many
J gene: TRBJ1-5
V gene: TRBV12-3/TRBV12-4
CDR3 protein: CASSLLGPQHF
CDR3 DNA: TGTGCCAGCAGTCTCTTGGGGCCCCAGCATTTT

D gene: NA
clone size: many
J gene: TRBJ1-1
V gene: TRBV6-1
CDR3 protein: CASSDPARTEAFF
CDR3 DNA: TGTGCCAGCAGCGACCCAGCGAGGACTGAAGCTTTCTTT

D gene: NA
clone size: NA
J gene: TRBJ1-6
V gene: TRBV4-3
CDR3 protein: CASSLGYSYNSPLHF
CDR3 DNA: TGCGCCAGCAGCCTTGGCTACTCCTATAATTCACCCCTCCACTTT

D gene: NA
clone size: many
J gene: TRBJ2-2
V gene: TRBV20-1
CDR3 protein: CSARDGGGELFF
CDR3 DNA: TGCAGTGCTAGAGATGGGGGCGGGGAGCTGTTTTTT

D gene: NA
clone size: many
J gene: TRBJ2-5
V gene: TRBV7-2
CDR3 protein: CASSLGVQGQETQYF
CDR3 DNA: TGTGCCAGCAGCTTAGGAGTACAGGGTCAAGAGACCCAGTACTTC

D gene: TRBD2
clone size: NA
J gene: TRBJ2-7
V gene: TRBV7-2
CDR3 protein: CASRRTSGIYEQYF
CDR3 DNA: TGTGCCAGCAGAAGGACTAGCGGGATCTACGAGCAGTACTTC

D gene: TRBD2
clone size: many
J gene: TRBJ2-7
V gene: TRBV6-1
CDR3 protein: CASSPAGGSYEQYF
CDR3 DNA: TGTGCCAGCTCTCCGGCGGGAGGTTCGTACGAGCAGTACTTC

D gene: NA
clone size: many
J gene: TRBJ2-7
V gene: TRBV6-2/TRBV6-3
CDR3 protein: CASTPPGADSSYEQYF
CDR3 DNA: TGTGCCAGCACCCCCCCCGGGGCCGACAGCTCCTACGAGCAGTACTTC

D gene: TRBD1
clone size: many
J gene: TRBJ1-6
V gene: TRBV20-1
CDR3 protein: CSATAGGRSPLHF
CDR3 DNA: TGCAGTGCTACGGCAGGGGGTAGATCACCCCTCCACTTT

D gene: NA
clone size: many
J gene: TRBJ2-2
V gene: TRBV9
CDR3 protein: CASSVELDSGELFF
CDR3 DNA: TGTGCCAGCAGCGTAGAACTGGATTCCGGGGAGCTGTTTTTT

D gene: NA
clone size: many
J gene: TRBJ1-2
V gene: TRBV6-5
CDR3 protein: CASSYSKGGMYGYTF
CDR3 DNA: TGTGCCAGCAGTTACTCGAAGGGGGGCATGTATGGCTACACCTTC

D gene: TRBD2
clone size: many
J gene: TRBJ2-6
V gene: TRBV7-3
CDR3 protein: CASSLRSSGRVSGANVLTF
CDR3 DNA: TGTGCCAGCAGCTTAAGGAGTAGCGGGAGGGTATCTGGGGCCAACGTCCTGACTTTC

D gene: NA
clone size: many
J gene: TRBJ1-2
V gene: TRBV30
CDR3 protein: CAWRPGLANYGYTF
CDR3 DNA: TGTGCCTGGAGGCCAGGTCTAGCTAACTATGGCTACACCTTC

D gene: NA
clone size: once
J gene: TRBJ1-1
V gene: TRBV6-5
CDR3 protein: CASSYSRAASTGAFF
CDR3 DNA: TGTGCCAGCAGTTACTCGAGAGCTGCCAGCACGGGTGCTTTCTTT

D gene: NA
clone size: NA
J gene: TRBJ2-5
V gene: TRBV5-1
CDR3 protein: CASSFQGRSETQYF
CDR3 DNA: TGCGCCAGCAGCTTTCAGGGGAGGAGTGAGACCCAGTACTTC

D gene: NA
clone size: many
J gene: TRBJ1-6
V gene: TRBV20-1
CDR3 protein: CSARTLDRLGSPLHF
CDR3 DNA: TGCAGTGCCCGCACACTCGACAGGCTAGGATCACCCCTCCACTTT

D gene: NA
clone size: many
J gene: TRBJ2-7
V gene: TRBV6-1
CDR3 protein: CASSVVSYEQYF
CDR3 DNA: TGTGCCAGCAGTGTAGTTAGCTACGAGCAGTACTTC

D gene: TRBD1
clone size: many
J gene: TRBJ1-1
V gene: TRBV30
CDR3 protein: CAWRGQANTEAFF
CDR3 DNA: TGTGCCTGGAGGGGACAGGCGAACACTGAAGCTTTCTTT

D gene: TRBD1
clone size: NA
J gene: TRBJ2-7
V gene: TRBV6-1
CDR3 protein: CASRVVGTAISYEQYF
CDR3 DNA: TGTGCCAGCAGGGTTGTCGGGACAGCTATATCCTACGAGCAGTACTTC

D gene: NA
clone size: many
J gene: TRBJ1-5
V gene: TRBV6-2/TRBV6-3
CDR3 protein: CASSVSYSNQPQHF
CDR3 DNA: TGTGCCAGCAGTGTCAGCTATAGCAATCAGCCCCAGCATTTT

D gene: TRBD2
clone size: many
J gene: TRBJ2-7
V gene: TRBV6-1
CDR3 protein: CASRVAGGAVVQYF
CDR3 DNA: TGTGCCAGCAGGGTAGCGGGGGGTGCGGTTGTGCAGTACTTC

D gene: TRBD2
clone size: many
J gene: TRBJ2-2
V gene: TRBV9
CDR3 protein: CASSVAELAGTGELFF
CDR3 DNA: TGTGCCAGCAGCGTAGCTGAACTAGCGGGGACCGGGGAGCTGTTTTTT

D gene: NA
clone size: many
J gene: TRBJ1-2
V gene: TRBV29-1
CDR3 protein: CSVVSGGSANYGYTF
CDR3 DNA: TGCAGCGTTGTCTCTGGGGGAAGTGCTAACTATGGCTACACCTTC

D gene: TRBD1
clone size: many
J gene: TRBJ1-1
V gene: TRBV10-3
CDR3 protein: CAIEINRGQRAFF
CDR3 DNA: TGTGCCATTGAAATAAACAGGGGGCAGCGAGCTTTCTTT

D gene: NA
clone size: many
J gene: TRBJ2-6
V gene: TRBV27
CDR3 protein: CASSLFARGITGANVLTF
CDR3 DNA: TGTGCCAGCAGTTTATTCGCCAGGGGAATTACTGGGGCCAACGTCCTGACTTTC

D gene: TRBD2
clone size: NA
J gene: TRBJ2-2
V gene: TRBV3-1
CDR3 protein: CASSQGGRALAGELFF
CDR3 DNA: TGTGCCAGCAGCCAAGGCGGGAGGGCCCTCGCCGGGGAGCTGTTTTTT

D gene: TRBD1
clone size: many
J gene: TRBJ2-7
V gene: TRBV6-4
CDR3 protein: CASSDSNRDRVYEQYF
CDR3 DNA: TGTGCCAGCAGTGACTCGAACCGGGACAGGGTTTACGAGCAGTACTTC

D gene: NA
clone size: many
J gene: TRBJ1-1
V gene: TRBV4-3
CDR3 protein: CASSQASDRNTEAFF
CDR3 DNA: TGCGCCAGCAGCCAAGCATCAGACAGAAACACTGAAGCTTTCTTT

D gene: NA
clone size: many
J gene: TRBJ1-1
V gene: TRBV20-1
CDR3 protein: CSGRRMNTEAFF
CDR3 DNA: TGCAGTGGTAGAAGGATGAACACTGAAGCTTTCTTT

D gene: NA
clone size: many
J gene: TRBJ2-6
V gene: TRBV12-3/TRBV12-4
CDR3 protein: CASNPGSGANVLTF
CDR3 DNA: TGTGCCAGCAACCCGGGCTCTGGGGCCAACGTCCTGACTTTC

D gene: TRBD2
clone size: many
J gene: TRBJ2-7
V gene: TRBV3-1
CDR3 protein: CASSQGGLAGGPFYEQYF
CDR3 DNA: TGTGCCAGCAGCCAGGGGGGACTAGCGGGAGGGCCCTTCTACGAGCAGTACTTC

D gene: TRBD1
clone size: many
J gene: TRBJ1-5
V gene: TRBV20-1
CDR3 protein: CSARGRGYSNQPQHF
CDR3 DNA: TGCAGTGCTAGAGGCAGGGGGTATAGCAATCAGCCCCAGCATTTT

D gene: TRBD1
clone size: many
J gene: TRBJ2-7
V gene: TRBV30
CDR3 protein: CAWSGTGNYEQYF
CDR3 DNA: TGTGCCTGGAGTGGGACAGGGAACTACGAGCAGTACTTC

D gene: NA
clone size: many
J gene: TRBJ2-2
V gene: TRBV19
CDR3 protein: CARLTNTGELFF
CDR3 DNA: TGTGCCAGACTTACGAACACCGGGGAGCTGTTTTTT

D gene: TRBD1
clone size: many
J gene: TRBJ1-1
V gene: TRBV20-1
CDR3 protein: CSARVGQGFTEAFF
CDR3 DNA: TGCAGTGCTAGAGTCGGACAGGGTTTCACTGAAGCTTTCTTT

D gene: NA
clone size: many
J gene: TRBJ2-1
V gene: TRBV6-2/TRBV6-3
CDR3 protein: CASSYRRDNVHNEQFF
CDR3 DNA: TGTGCCAGCAGTTACCGAAGGGACAACGTCCACAATGAGCAGTTCTTC

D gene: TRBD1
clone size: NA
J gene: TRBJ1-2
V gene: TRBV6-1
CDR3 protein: CASKEGQGSRYTF
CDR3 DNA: TGTGCCAGCAAGGAGGGACAGGGGTCCCGCTACACCTTC

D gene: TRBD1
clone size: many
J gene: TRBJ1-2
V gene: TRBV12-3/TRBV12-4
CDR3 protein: CASSLGTGAVGGSYTF
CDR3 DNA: TGTGCCAGCAGTTTAGGAACAGGGGCCGTTGGCGGTAGCTACACCTTC

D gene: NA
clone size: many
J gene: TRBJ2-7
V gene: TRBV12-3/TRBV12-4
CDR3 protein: CASSEDSSYEQYF
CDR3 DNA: TGTGCCAGCAGTGAGGACAGTTCCTACGAGCAGTACTTC